The T cell receptor (beta chain) described here comes from a study of blood T cell repertoires in COVID-19. Sequencing was performed with immunoSEQ multiplex PCR; in TCRdb, only in-frame clones are kept and a portion is missing. The sample has roughly 200,000 clones; about 78% are singletons. This CDR3 contains 20 residues. Trimming removed 0 bases from V and 3 bases from J; junction bases left unmatched: 19. The germline gives CDR1 MGHRA, CDR2 YSYEKL. The receptor was isolated from a woman between 50 and 59 years old with active or convalescent COVID-19. Sample: peripheral blood. This sequence joins TRBV4-1 and TRBJ1-2; TRBD1 matches 7 bases. CDR3 DNA: TGCGCCAGCAGCCAAGAAGACCCCGGGACAGCCAGAGGGGGTTACTATGGCTACACCTTC. Encoded protein: CASSQEDPGTARGGYYGYTF.